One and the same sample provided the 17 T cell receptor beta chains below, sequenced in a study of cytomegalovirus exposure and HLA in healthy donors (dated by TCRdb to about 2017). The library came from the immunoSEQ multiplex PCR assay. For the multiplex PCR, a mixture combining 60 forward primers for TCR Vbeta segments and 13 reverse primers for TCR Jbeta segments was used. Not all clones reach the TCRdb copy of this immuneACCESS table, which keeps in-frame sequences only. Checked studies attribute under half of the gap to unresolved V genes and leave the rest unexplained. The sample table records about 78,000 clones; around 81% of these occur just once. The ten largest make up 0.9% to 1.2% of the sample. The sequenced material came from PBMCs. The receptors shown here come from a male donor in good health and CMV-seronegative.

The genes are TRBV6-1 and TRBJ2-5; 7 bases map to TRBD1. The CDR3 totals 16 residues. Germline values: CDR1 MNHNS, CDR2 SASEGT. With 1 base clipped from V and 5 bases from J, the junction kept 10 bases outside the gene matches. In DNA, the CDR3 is TGTGCCAGCAGTGAAGAGGCAGGGGGTGGGGCGGAGACCCAGTACTTC. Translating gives CASSEEAGGGAETQYF.

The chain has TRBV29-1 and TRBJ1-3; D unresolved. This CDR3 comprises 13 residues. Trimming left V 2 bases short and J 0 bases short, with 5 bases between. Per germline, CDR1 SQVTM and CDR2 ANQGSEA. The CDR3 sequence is CSVETDSGNTIYF. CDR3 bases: TGCAGCGTTGAAACAGACTCTGGAAACACCATATATTTT.

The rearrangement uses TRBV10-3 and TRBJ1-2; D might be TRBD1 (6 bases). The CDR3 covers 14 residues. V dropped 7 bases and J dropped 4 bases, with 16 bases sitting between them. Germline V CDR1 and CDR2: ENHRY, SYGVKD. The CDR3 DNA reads TGTGCCATCACATCGGGGGGCCGCTTCTATGGCTACACCTTC. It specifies CAITSGGRFYGYTF.

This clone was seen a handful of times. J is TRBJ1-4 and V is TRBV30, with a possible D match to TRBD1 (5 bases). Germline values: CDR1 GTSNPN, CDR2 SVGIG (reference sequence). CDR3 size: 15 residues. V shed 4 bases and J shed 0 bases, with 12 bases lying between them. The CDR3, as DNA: TGTGCCTGGACTCCGGGGGTTGCAACTAATGAAAAACTGTTTTTT. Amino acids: CAWTPGVATNEKLFF.

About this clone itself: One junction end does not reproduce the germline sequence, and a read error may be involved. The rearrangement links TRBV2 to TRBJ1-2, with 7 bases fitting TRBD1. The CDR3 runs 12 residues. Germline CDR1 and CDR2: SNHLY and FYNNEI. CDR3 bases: TGTGCCAGCAGGCCAGGGGGTCATGGCTACCCCTTC. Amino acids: CASRPGGHGYPF.

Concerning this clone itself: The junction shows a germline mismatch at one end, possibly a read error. The CDR3 DNA follows: TGTGCCAGCAGGGAACTAGCGGGGGGGGTCTCTGGGGCCAACGTCCTGCCTTTC. Translating gives CASRELAGGVSGANVLPF. The chain is built from TRBV5-6 and TRBJ2-6; 13 nucleotides agree with TRBD2. The CDR3 is 18 residues long. Germline lookup yields CDR1 SGHDT and CDR2 YYEEEE.

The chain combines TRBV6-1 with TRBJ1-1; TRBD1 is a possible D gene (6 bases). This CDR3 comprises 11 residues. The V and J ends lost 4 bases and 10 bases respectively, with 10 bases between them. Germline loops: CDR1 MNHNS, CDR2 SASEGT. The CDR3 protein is CASSGGRGAFF. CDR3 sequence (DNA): TGTGCCAGCAGTGGGGGGCGCGGAGCTTTCTTT.

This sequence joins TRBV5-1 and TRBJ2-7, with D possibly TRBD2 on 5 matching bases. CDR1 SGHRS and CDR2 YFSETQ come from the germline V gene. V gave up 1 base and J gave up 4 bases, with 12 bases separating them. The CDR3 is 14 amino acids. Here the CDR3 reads CASSLSSGRYEQYF. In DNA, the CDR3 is TGCGCCAGCAGCTTGTCGAGCGGCCGATACGAGCAGTACTTC.

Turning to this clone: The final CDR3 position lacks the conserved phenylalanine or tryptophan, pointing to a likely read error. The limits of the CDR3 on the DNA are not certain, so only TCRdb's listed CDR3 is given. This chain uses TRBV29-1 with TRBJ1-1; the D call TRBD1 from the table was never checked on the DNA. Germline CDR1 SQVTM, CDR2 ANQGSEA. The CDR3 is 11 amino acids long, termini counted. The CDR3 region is CSVGQDWKLYL.

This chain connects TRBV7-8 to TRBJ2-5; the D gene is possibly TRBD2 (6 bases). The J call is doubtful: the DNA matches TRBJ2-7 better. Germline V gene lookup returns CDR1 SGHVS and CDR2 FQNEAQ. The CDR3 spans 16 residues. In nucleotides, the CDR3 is TGTGCCAGCAGCCCGAGCGGGCGGGCATCAACCTACGAGCAGTACTTC. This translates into CASSPSGRASTYEQYF.

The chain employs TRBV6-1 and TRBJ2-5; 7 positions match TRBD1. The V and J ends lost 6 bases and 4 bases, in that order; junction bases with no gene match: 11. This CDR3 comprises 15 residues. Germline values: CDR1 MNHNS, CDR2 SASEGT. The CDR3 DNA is TGTGCCAGCAGATCGACAGGGTCTAAAGGAGAGACCCAGTACTTC. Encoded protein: CASRSTGSKGETQYF.

The CDR3 DNA reads TGTGCCATCTCGACAGGGGCGGATGAGACCCAGTACTTC. Translation gives CAISTGADETQYF. J is TRBJ2-5 and V is TRBV28, with 8 bases fitting TRBD1. The CDR3 spans 13 residues. The trim removed 10 bases at V and 5 bases at J, leaving 9 bases unmatched. Germline values: CDR1 MDHEN, CDR2 SYDVKM.

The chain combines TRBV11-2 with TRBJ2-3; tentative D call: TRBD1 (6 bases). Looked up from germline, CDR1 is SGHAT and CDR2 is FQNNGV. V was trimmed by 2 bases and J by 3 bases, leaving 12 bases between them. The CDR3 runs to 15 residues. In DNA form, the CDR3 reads TGTGCCAGCAGCTTAAGGACAGTTCTGACAGATACGCAGTATTTT. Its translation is CASSLRTVLTDTQYF.

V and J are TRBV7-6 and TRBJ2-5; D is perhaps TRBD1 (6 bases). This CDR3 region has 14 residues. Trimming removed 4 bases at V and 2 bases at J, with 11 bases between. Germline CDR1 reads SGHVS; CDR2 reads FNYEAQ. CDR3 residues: CASSSRTAQETQYF. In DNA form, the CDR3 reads TGTGCCAGCAGCTCCCGGACAGCTCAAGAGACCCAGTACTTC.

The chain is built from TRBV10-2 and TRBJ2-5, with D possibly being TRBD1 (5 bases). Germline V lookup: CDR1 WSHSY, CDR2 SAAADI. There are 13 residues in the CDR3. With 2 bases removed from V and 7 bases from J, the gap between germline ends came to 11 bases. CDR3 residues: CASSERQGRTQYF. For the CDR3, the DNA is TGCGCCAGCAGTGAGAGGCAGGGTAGGACCCAGTACTTC.

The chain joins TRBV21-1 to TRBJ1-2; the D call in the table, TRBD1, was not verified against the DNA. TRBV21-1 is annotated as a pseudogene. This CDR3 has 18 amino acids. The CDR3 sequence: CASSKALTVRYHLYGYTF. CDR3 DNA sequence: TGTGCCAGCAGCAAAGCGCTCACAGTAAGGTACCACCTTTATGGCTACACCTTC.

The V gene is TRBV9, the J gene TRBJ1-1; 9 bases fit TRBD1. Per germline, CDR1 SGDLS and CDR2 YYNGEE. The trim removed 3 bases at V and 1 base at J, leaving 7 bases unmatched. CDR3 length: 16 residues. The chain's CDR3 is CASSAKQGARNTEAFF. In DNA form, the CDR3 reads TGTGCCAGCAGCGCCAAACAGGGGGCGAGGAACACTGAAGCTTTCTTT. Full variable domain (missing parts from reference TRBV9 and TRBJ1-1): DSGVTQTPKHLITATGQRVTLRCSPRSGDLSVYWYQQSLDQGLQFLIQYYNGEERAKGNILERFSAQQFPDLHSELNLSSLELGDSALYFCASSAKQGARNTEAFFGQGTRLTVV.